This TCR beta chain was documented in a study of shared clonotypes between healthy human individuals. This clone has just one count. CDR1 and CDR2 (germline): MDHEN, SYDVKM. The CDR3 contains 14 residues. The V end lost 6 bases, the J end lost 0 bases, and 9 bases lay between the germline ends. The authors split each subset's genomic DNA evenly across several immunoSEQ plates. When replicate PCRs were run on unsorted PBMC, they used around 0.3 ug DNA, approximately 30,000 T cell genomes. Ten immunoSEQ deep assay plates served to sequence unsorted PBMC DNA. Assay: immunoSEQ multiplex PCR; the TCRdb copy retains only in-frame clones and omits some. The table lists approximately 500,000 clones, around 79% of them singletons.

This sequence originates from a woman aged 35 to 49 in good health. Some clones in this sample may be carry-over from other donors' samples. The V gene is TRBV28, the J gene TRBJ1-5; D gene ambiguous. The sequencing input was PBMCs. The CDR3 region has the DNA TGTGCCAGCAGCGCAAGGATTAGCAATCAGCCCCAGCATTTT. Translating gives CASSARISNQPQHF.